Sequencing of this T cell receptor beta chain was carried out in a study of T cell repertoires in cytomegalovirus infection. The germline V gene has CDR1 SGHTA and CDR2 FQGNSA. J was trimmed by 6 bases and V by 5 bases; bases with no gene match: 12. The CDR3 is 16 amino acids. About this clonotype: The target antigen is unknown.

TCRdb used MiXCR to reprocess the reads, holding one entry per CDR3 protein. Of over 55,000 distinct CDR3 sequences listed, 20% were seen once; the top ten hold under 85%. This clonotype was obtained from a human donor in good health (CMV status not recorded). Some clones in this sample may be carry-over from other donors' samples. The chain employs TRBV7-2 and TRBJ2-5; 10 positions match TRBD2. Sequences were derived from CD8+ T cells from cultured PBMCs, sampled from culture after CMV antigen stimulation. The chain's CDR3 is CASSLVKSGGAKTQYF. In DNA form, the CDR3 reads TGTGCCAGCAGCCTTGTTAAGAGCGGGGGGGCGAAGACCCAGTACTTC.